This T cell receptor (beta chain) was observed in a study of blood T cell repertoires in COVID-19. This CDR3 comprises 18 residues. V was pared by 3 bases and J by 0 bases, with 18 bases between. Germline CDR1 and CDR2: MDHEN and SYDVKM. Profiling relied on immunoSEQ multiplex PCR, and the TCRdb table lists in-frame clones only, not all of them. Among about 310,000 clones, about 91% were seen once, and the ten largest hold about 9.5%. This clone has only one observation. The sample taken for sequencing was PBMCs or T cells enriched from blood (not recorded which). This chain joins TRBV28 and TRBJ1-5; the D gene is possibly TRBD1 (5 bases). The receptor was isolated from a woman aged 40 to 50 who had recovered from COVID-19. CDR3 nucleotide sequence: TGTGCCAGCAGTTTCCCTGGACATCTGGGGAATAGCAATCAGCCCCAGCATTTT. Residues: CASSFPGHLGNSNQPQHF.